The 28 T cell receptor beta chains in this list originate from one sample, sequenced in a study of spatial heterogeneity in lung cancer. Notes on the study in general: The number of expanded tumor alpha and beta chains correlated with mutation number.

Their recognized antigens are unknown. Regarding time point: sample taken at primary tumor resection. Via MiXCR, TCRdb re-called the 5' RACE reads, giving one row per CDR3 protein. The sample carries 4,900 or so distinct CDR3 sequences, approximately 8.4% recorded once. The sample was lung tumor tissue, taken at surgery. The receptor source for this set is a female donor with early-stage non-small cell lung cancer.

This clonotype was seen at least ten times. The chain couples TRBV6-1 to TRBJ1-2, with D tentatively TRBD1 (5 bases). The germline gives CDR1 MNHNS, CDR2 SASEGT. Trimming left V 7 bases short and J 8 bases short, with 20 bases between. The CDR3 is made up of 14 amino acids. CDR3 amino acids: CASKLREIWGGYTF. The CDR3 DNA follows: TGTGCCAGCAAGTTACGGGAAATCTGGGGCGGCTACACCTTC.

By share of the sample, this clonotype is medium-sized. This chain connects TRBV27 to TRBJ1-5, with D maybe TRBD1 (5 bases). There are 15 residues in the CDR3. V was pared by 2 bases and J by 0 bases, with 8 bases between. Germline-derived CDR1 and CDR2 are MNHEY and SMNVEV (reference sequence). CDR3 sequence: CASSLAGYSNQPQHF. CDR3 DNA: TGTGCCAGCAGTTTAGCAGGGTATAGCAATCAGCCCCAGCATTTT.

This clonotype occurred once. The chain uses TRBV6-6 and TRBJ2-7; tentatively, D is TRBD1 (6 bases). The germline CDR1 and CDR2 sequences are MNHNY and SVGAGI (reference sequence). CDR3 length: 13 residues. With 4 bases removed from V and 5 bases from J, the gap between germline ends came to 12 bases. CDR3 DNA: TGTGCCAGCAGTTCTGGCAGGGACAACGAGCAGTACTTC. Its protein product is CASSSGRDNEQYF.

There are many counts of this clonotype. The rearrangement links TRBV11-3 to TRBJ2-4, with 8 bases aligning to TRBD1. Losses at the gene ends were 0 bases for V and 2 bases for J; bases not matched to a gene: 9. In germline, CDR1 is SGHNT, CDR2 YENEEA. The CDR3 is made up of 18 amino acids. The CDR3 DNA reads TGTGCCAGCAGCTTAGATGGCTCCAGGGGGCCTCCCAAAAACATTCAGTACTTC. Amino acids: CASSLDGSRGPPKNIQYF.

This clonotype was seen repeatedly, ten times or more. The V call is TRBV27, the J call TRBJ2-7; 9 bases line up with TRBD1. The CDR3 loop spans 16 amino acids. With 4 bases clipped from V and 4 bases from J, the junction kept 11 bases outside the gene matches. Germline V gives CDR1 MNHEY, CDR2 SMNVEV (reference sequence). DNA for the CDR3: TGTGCCAGCAGTTCCATACCTCTGGACAGGGGATACGAGCAGTACGTC. It yields the protein CASSSIPLDRGYEQYV.

This clonotype was seen at least ten times. CDR3 in amino acids: CASSLGGIPYEQYF. The CDR3 nucleotides read TGTGCCAGCAGTTTAGGGGGGATCCCCTACGAGCAGTACTTC. The V call is TRBV12-3 or TRBV12-4, the J call TRBJ2-7; D is possibly TRBD1 or TRBD2 (5 bases each). There are 14 residues in the CDR3. V was pared by 1 base and J by 2 bases, with 9 bases between.

This clonotype is judged medium-sized (0.01 to 0.1%). This sequence joins TRBV29-1 and TRBJ1-1; D is unclear. Germline assignment: CDR1 SQVTM and CDR2 ANQGSEA. Between the trimmed V and J ends, which lost 5 bases and 3 bases, there was a span of 4 bases. There are 10 residues in the CDR3. For the CDR3, the DNA is TGCAGCGTTCCGGACACTGAAGCTTTCTTT. Amino acid sequence: CSVPDTEAFF. Variable domain in full (rest from reference TRBV29-1 and TRBJ1-1): SAVISQKPSRDICQRGTSLTIQCQVDSQVTMMFWYRQQPGQSLTLIATANQGSEATYESGFVIDKFPISRPNLTFSTLTVSNMSPEDSSIYLCSVPDTEAFFGQGTRLTVV.

In its sample, this clonotype is medium-sized. The J gene is TRBJ2-1, the V gene TRBV20-1; TRBD2 is a possible D gene (5 bases). This CDR3 contains 13 residues. Trimming took off 3 bases at V and 8 bases at J, with 14 bases between the two ends. Germline V lookup: CDR1 DFQATT, CDR2 SNEGSKA (reference sequence). CDR3 loop: CSARTGKRDEQFF. CDR3 nucleotide sequence: TGCAGTGCTAGGACCGGCAAGAGGGATGAGCAGTTCTTC.

This clonotype is medium-sized by share. The V and J genes are TRBV12-3 or TRBV12-4 and TRBJ2-7; 7 bases fit TRBD1. V gave up 7 bases and J gave up 2 bases; unmatched junction bases: 11. The CDR3 has 15 residues. CDR3 nucleotide sequence: TGTGCCAGCACCAATGGGACAGTTCCTCCCTACGAGCAGTACTTC. It is translated as CASTNGTVPPYEQYF.

By sample fraction, this clonotype is medium-sized. V and J are TRBV5-1 and TRBJ2-7, with D unresolved. CDR3 length equals 15 residues. Germline lookup yields CDR1 SGHRS and CDR2 YFSETQ. V lost 4 bases to trimming and J lost 6 bases, with 20 bases between them. CDR3 amino acids: CASSVGRNRAREQYF. CDR3 DNA: TGCGCCAGCAGCGTGGGCCGCAACCGGGCCCGCGAGCAGTACTTC.

This clonotype was seen many times. The chain employs TRBV12-3 or TRBV12-4 and TRBJ2-7, with D unresolved. The CDR3 covers 11 residues. Trimming took 6 bases from V and 3 from J, leaving 6 bases between them. The DNA of the CDR3 is TGTGCCAGCAGCTTAAACTACGAGCAGTACTTC. Protein product: CASSLNYEQYF.

With respect to this clonotype: Sequence at one end of the junction differs from germline and may be a read error. CDR3 in DNA: TGTGCCAGCAGTTTAGCGGTGGGGGCCAGCTCCCACGAGCAGTACTTC. This encodes CASSLAVGASSHEQYF. This chain connects TRBV12-3 or TRBV12-4 to TRBJ2-7, with D maybe TRBD1 (6 bases). This CDR3 is 16 amino acids long.

The gene calls are TRBV18 and TRBJ2-3; D uncertain. The CDR3 extends over 15 amino acids. V was pared by 0 bases and J by 5 bases, with 12 bases between. Per the germline V gene, CDR1 is KGHSH and CDR2 is LQKENI. The CDR3 DNA is TGTGCCAGCTCACCACCCATCGGGTTTCAAGATACGCAGTATTTT. It codes for CASSPPIGFQDTQYF.

In its sample, this clonotype was seen many times. The chain uses TRBV28 and TRBJ2-1, with TRBD1 identical over 11 bases. CDR3 length: 17 residues. Germline CDR1 is MDHEN and CDR2 is SYDVKM. The junction had 12 bases not matched to a gene; V was cut back by 4 bases and J by 7 bases. CDR3 in DNA: TGTGCCAGCAGTTCTTGGGACAGGGGGATGTATAAGAATGAGCAGTTCTTC. Protein: CASSSWDRGMYKNEQFF.

This clonotype qualifies as medium-sized (0.01 to 0.1%). The V and J genes are TRBV7-8 and TRBJ2-7, with 8 bases lining up with TRBD2. Germline CDR1 and CDR2: SGHVS and FQNEAQ. V was clipped by 2 bases and J by 2 bases; unmatched bases: 2. The CDR3 extends over 14 amino acids. DNA for the CDR3: TGTGCCAGCAGCTTAACTAGCGGAGCCTACGAGCAGTACTTC. It specifies CASSLTSGAYEQYF.

The table lists this clonotype with many counts. This sequence joins TRBV5-1 and TRBJ2-3, with 11 positions matching TRBD2. This CDR3 contains 16 residues. In germline, CDR1 is SGHRS, CDR2 YFSETQ. Trimming took 4 bases from V and 3 from J; bases not matched to a gene: 7. CDR3 protein: CASSLRTSGSTDTQYF. CDR3 DNA: TGCGCCAGCAGCCTGCGAACTAGCGGGAGTACAGATACGCAGTATTTT.

The sample holds many counts of this clonotype. The chain uses TRBV6-5 and TRBJ1-2; TRBD1 matches at 7 bases. The CDR3 consists of 15 residues. The germline V gene encodes CDR1 MNHEY and CDR2 SVGAGI. J lost 0 bases, V lost 6 bases, and 7 bases had no gene match. CDR3 region: CASRRGTDPNYGYTF. DNA for the CDR3: TGTGCCAGCAGGCGTGGGACAGACCCTAACTATGGCTACACCTTC.

J is TRBJ1-4 and V is TRBV7-2; unclear D gene. The germline CDR1 and CDR2 sequences are SGHTA and FQGNSA. Trimming shortened V by 4 bases and J by 5 bases, and 11 bases separated the two germline ends. The CDR3 runs 14 residues. CDR3 amino acids: CASSSGITNEKLFF. The CDR3 coding sequence is TGTGCCAGCAGCTCCGGGATAACCAATGAAAAACTGTTTTTT.

This clonotype counts as medium-sized. The genes are TRBV10-3 and TRBJ1-4, with no clear D. Germline lookup yields CDR1 ENHRY and CDR2 SYGVKD. The CDR3 consists of 13 residues. V was pared by 6 bases and J by 5 bases, with 10 bases between. CDR3 residues: CAIRQNENEKLFF. The CDR3 DNA reads TGTGCCATCAGGCAAAATGAAAATGAAAAACTGTTTTTT.

Within the sample, this clonotype is medium-sized (0.01 to 0.1%). The CDR3 coding sequence is TGTGCCAGCAGTTTAAGCGGGGAACAGCCCCAGCATTTT. This codes for CASSLSGEQPQHF. The chain combines TRBV12-3 or TRBV12-4 with TRBJ1-5; D uncertain. Trimming cost V 2 bases and J 7 bases, with 9 bases left between them. The CDR3 length is 13 residues.

This clonotype is medium-sized within its sample. This chain joins TRBV28 and TRBJ1-2; 8 nucleotides agree with TRBD1. The germline gives CDR1 MDHEN, CDR2 SYDVKM. V was pared by 3 bases and J by 4 bases, with 7 bases of the junction left unmatched. The CDR3 is 15 residues long. The CDR3: CASSFSGQGRYGYTF. CDR3 nucleotides: TGTGCCAGCAGTTTTTCTGGACAGGGCCGCTATGGCTACACCTTC.

By its share, this clonotype is medium-sized. The CDR3 DNA sequence: TGTGCCAGCAGCCCAGGGGGCGGGTACGAGCAGTACTTC. Encoded protein: CASSPGGGYEQYF. The V gene is TRBV7-2, the J gene TRBJ2-7; 8 nucleotides line up with TRBD1. Germline V gives CDR1 SGHTA, CDR2 FQGNSA. The CDR3 is 13 residues long. V lost 5 bases to trimming and J lost 4 bases; unmatched junction nucleotides: 4.

This clonotype is medium-sized (0.01 to 0.1%) in the sample. This chain uses TRBV2 with TRBJ2-1; 7 bases map to TRBD1. CDR3 size: 12 residues. Germline lookup yields CDR1 SNHLY and CDR2 FYNNEI. J lost 8 bases, V lost 4 bases, and 2 bases had no gene match. CDR3 amino acids: CASSAQGYEQFF. The DNA of the CDR3 is TGTGCCAGCAGTGCACAGGGGTATGAGCAGTTCTTC.

This chain connects TRBV20-1 to TRBJ2-2, with 10 bases fitting TRBD2. Germline-derived CDR1 and CDR2 are DFQATT and SNEGSKA (reference sequence). Trimming at V came to 1 base and at J to 3 bases, leaving 5 bases not matched to a gene. This CDR3 is 16 amino acids long. CDR3 DNA: TGCAGTGCTAGAGCTAGCGGGAGCGTCGACACCGGGGAGCTGTTTTTT. Its protein is CSARASGSVDTGELFF.

In this sample, this clonotype is medium-sized. The chain joins TRBV5-1 to TRBJ1-6; 7 bases match TRBD1. CDR1 and CDR2 (germline): SGHRS, YFSETQ. J was trimmed by 7 bases and V by 0 bases; bases with no gene match: 1. This CDR3 has 14 amino acids. CDR3 sequence: CASSLAGQNSPLHF. Written as DNA, the CDR3 is TGCGCCAGCAGCTTGGCGGGACAGAATTCACCCCTCCACTTT.

This clonotype was seen repeatedly, ten times or more. The chain has TRBV3-1 and TRBJ2-3; 7 bases map to TRBD2. Germline V gene data show CDR1 as LGHDT and CDR2 as YNNKEL (reference sequence). The CDR3 loop spans 14 amino acids. Germline trimming cut 3 bases from V and 0 bases from J; bases unmatched to any gene: 0. DNA of the CDR3: TGTGCCAGCAGCCAGCGGGGGAGCACAGATACGCAGTATTTT. Translating gives CASSQRGSTDTQYF.

This clonotype was recorded many times. The chain recombines TRBV7-9 with TRBJ2-2; D not certain. The V and J ends lost 5 bases and 1 base respectively, with 8 bases between them. The CDR3 totals 14 residues. CDR1 is SEHNR and CDR2 is FQNEAQ in the germline V gene (reference sequence). CDR3 DNA sequence: TGTGCCAGCAGCCTGTCCCTGAACACCGGGGAGCTGTTTTTT. Its translation is CASSLSLNTGELFF.

This clonotype was detected many times. J is TRBJ1-1 and V is TRBV12-3 or TRBV12-4; maybe TRBD1 (5 bases). The CDR3 consists of 14 residues. The V end lost 6 bases, the J end lost 4 bases, and 15 bases lay between the germline ends. The CDR3: CASSPSPGATEAFF. CDR3 DNA: TGTGCCAGCAGCCCTTCACCCGGGGCCACTGAAGCTTTCTTT.